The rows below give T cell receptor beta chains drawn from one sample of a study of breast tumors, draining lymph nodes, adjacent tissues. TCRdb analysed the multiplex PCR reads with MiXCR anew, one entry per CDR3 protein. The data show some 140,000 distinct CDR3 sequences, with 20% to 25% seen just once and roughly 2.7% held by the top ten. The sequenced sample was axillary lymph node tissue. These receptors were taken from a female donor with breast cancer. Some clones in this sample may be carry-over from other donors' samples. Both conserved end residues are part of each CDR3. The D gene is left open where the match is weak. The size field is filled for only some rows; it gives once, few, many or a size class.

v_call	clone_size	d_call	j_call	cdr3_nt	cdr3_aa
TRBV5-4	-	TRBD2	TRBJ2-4	TGTGCCAGCAGCTCGGGGACTAGCGTAAACATTCAGTACTTC	CASSSGTSVNIQYF
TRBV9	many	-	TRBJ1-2	TGTGCCAGCAGCGTAGCTACGGATTCCGGCGGCTACACCTTC	CASSVATDSGGYTF
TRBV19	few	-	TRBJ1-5	TGTGCCAGTAGTGGAGTTCACAATCAGCCCCAGCATTTT	CASSGVHNQPQHF
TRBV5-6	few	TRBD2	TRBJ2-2	TGTGCCAGCAGCTTGCTGGGAGCTTTTCTAGCGGCCACCGGGGAGCTGTTTTTT	CASSLLGAFLAATGELFF
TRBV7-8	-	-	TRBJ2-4	TGTGCCAGCAGCCATTCCAAAAACATTCAGTACTTC	CASSHSKNIQYF
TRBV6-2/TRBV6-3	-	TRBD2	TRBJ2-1	TGTGCCAGCAGTAGGACTAGCGTGAGTGGGCCCTACAATGAGCAGTTCTTC	CASSRTSVSGPYNEQFF
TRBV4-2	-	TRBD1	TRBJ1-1	TGTGCCAGCAGCCAAGGGGGGACAGGGGTGACTTTCTTT	CASSQGGTGVTFF
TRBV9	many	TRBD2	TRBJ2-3	TGTGCCAGCAGCGTAGCGGCGGGAGGAGCGAATACGCAGTATTTT	CASSVAAGGANTQYF
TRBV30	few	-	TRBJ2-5	TGTGCCTGGAACCCCGGGAGAGGTGGAGAGACCCAGTACTTC	CAWNPGRGGETQYF
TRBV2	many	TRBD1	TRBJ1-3	TGTGCCAGCAGTGTCCAAGGACAGGGGGCTGGAAACACCATATATTTT	CASSVQGQGAGNTIYF
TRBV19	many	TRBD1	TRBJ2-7	TGTGCCAGTAGTATCGGTTGGGGACAGGGGACCAACGAGCAGTACTTC	CASSIGWGQGTNEQYF
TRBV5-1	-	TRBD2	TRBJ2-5	TGCGCCAGCAGCTTGACCCCGACGCTAGCGGGACCCAAAGAGACCCTGTACTTC	CASSLTPTLAGPKETLYF
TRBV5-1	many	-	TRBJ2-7	TGCGCCAGCAGCTACACCGGGAACTCCTACGAGCAGTACTTC	CASSYTGNSYEQYF
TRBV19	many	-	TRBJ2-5	TGTGCCAGTAGTTCGGGGGTCGGGGGACAAGAGACCCAGTACTTC	CASSSGVGGQETQYF
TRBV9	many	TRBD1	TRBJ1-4	TGTGCCAGCAGCGTAATGGGACAGGGTGGTGAAAAACTGTTTTTT	CASSVMGQGGEKLFF
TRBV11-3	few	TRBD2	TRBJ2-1	TGTGCCAGCAGCTTTACTAGCGGACGAGACCTATACAATGAGCAGTTCTTC	CASSFTSGRDLYNEQFF
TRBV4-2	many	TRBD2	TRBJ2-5	TGTGCCAGCAGCCAAGGAGCGGGAGGGGTCCAAGAGACCCAGTACTTC	CASSQGAGGVQETQYF
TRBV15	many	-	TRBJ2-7	TGTGCCACCAGCAGAGGCGAGGACTACGAGCAGTACTTC	CATSRGEDYEQYF
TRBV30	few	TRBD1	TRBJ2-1	TGTGCCACGGGACAGGTAAACAATGAGCAGTTCTTC	CATGQVNNEQFF
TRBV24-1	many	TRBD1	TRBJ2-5	TGTGCCACCAGTGACCCCTCCGGGACAGACCGGGAGACCCAGTACTTC	CATSDPSGTDRETQYF
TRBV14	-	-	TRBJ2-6	TGTGCCAGCAGCCTCTGGTCAGTAACTGGGGCCAACGTCCTGACTTTC	CASSLWSVTGANVLTF
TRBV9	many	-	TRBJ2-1	TGTGCCAGCAGCCCCCGGGTAGGGGGAGGGAGCGACAATGAGCAGTTCTTC	CASSPRVGGGSDNEQFF
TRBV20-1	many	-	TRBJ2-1	TGCAGTGTCCAGACACGGGTCTACAATGAGCAGTTCTTC	CSVQTRVYNEQFF
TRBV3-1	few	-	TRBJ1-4	TGTGCCAGCAGCCAAGACGGGAACTGGAATGAAAAACTGTTTTTT	CASSQDGNWNEKLFF
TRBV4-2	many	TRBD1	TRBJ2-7	TGTGCCAGCAGCCAGGCCTCCGGGACAGGGGCATACGAGCAGTACTTC	CASSQASGTGAYEQYF
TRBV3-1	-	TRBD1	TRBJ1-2	TGTGCCAGCAGCCCCAGGGGGGTCTATGGCTACACCTTC	CASSPRGVYGYTF
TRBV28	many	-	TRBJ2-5	TGTGCCAGCAGTAGTTCCTTCACAGGGACCCCCCAGTACTTC	CASSSSFTGTPQYF
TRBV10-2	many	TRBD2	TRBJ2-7	TGCGCCAGCAGGGGACTAGCGGACACCTACGAGCAGTACTTC	CASRGLADTYEQYF
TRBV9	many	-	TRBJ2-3	TGTGCCAGCAGCCCCCGGGGGACAGATACGCAGTATTTT	CASSPRGTDTQYF
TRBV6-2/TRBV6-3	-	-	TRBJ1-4	TGTGCCAGCAGCTTCGGACCAGTCGGGATAACTAATGAAAAACTGTTTTTT	CASSFGPVGITNEKLFF
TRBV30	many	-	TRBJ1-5	TGTGCCTGGAGTAGGGACGGGTACAATCAGCCCCAGCATTTT	CAWSRDGYNQPQHF
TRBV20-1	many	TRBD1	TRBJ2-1	TGCAGTGGGTCCCCGGGGACAGGGAGGAATGAGCAGTTCTTC	CSGSPGTGRNEQFF
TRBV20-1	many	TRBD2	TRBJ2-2	TGCAGTGCGAGGACTAGCGGGAGTACGCTGTTTTTT	CSARTSGSTLFF
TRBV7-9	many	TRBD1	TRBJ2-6	TGTGCCAGCAGCTTGGGACAGACTTCTGGGGCCAACGTCCTGACTTTC	CASSLGQTSGANVLTF
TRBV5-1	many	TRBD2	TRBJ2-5	TGCGCCAGCAGCTTGGTCGGGGGGGGCCAAGAGACCCAGTACTTC	CASSLVGGGQETQYF
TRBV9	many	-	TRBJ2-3	TGTGCCAGCAGCTTCCAGGCCTCGACCGGAAACACAGATACGCAGTATTTT	CASSFQASTGNTDTQYF
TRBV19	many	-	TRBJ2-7	TGTGCCAGTAGTATAGGGGCTTACTCCTACGAGCAGTACTTC	CASSIGAYSYEQYF
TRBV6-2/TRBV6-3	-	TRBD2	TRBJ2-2	TGTGCCAGCAGGAATCCAGCGGGAGGATACACCGGGGGGCTGTTTTTT	CASRNPAGGYTGGLFF
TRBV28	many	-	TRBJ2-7	TGTGCCAGCAGTTCAACCCGACAGGTCTACGAGCAGTACTTC	CASSSTRQVYEQYF
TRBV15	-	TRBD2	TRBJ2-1	TGTGCCACCAGCAGAGACGGGGGGAACAATGAGCAGTTCTTC	CATSRDGGNNEQFF
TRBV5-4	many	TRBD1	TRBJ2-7	TGTGCCAGCAGCCTACAGGGGCGCTCCTACGAGCAGTACTTC	CASSLQGRSYEQYF
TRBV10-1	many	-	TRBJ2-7	TGCGCCAGCAGTGCTAGACAGGTAATCGAGCAGTACTTC	CASSARQVIEQYF
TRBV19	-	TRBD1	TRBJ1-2	TGTACCAGTAGTATAGGAACCTCCGGGACAGGGGCCTATGGCTACACCTTC	CTSSIGTSGTGAYGYTF
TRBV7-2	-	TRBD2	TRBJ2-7	TGTGCCAGCAGCCAAAAGCGGGGGGGGGGCGTGAACTTC	CASSQKRGGGVNF
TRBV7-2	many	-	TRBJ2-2	TGTGCCAGCAGCCCCTTTTGGGGGGGCAACACCGGGGAGCTGTTTTTT	CASSPFWGGNTGELFF
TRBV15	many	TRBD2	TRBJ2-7	TGTGCCACCAGCAGAGGTGGAAGCCGGGGGGACTCCTACGAGCAGTACTTC	CATSRGGSRGDSYEQYF
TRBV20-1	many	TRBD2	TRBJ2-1	TGCAGTGCTAGAGTCCTTCAGACTAGCGGAATTTCCTACAATGAGCAGTTCTTC	CSARVLQTSGISYNEQFF
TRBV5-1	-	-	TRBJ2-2	TGCGCCAGCAGCTTGACTCCCCCCGGGGAGCTGTTTTTT	CASSLTPPGELFF
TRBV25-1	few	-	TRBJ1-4	TGTGCCAGCAGTCGCAGGGCGGGAGAAAAACTGTTTTTT	CASSRRAGEKLFF
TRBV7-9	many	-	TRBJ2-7	TGTGCCAGCAGCCAAAGTAGCTCCTACGAGCAGTACTTC	CASSQSSSYEQYF
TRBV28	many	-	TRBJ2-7	TGTGCCAGCAGTTCCTACGGGCCCCCGAGCTCCTACGAGCAGTACTTC	CASSSYGPPSSYEQYF
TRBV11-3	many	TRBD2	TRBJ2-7	TGTGCCAGCAGCAGGACTAGGAGCTCCTACGAGCAGTACTTC	CASSRTRSSYEQYF